A selection of T cell receptor beta chains follows, all from one sample in a study of T cell repertoires in cytomegalovirus infection. TCRdb recomputed calls from the reads with MiXCR, one row per CDR3 protein. Among 400,000 or so distinct CDR3 sequences, 15% to 20% were seen once, and the ten largest hold 8.7%. Input material: PBMCs. Receptor source: a human donor in good health (CMV status not recorded). Some clones in this sample may be carry-over from other donors' samples. CDR3s include the opening cysteine and the closing phenylalanine or tryptophan. D genes are given only for firm matches. Only some rows state a clone size, as once, few, many or a class for expanded clones.

V gene	clone size	D gene	J gene	CDR3 protein	CDR3 DNA
TRBV7-4	-	-	TRBJ1-1	CASSLGDFGGLAEAFF	TGTGCCAGCAGCCTAGGGGACTTTGGAGGTCTGGCTGAAGCTTTCTTT
TRBV4-2	-	-	TRBJ1-5	CASSQIWRDDQPQHF	TGTGCCAGCAGCCAAATTTGGAGGGATGATCAGCCCCAGCATTTT
TRBV7-9	many	-	TRBJ2-1	CASSLYIGGLADEQFF	TGTGCCAGCAGCTTATATATAGGGGGGCTAGCAGATGAGCAGTTCTTC
TRBV28	-	-	TRBJ1-2	CAGGSIAYGYTF	TGTGCCGGGGGGTCTATAGCCTATGGCTACACCTTC
TRBV12-3/TRBV12-4	few	TRBD2	TRBJ2-7	CASSLVPRGAYEQYF	TGTGCCAGCAGTTTAGTTCCTCGGGGGGCCTACGAGCAGTACTTC
TRBV5-4	-	-	TRBJ2-3	CASSRRQTASTDTQYF	TGTGCCAGCAGCCGAAGACAAACAGCGAGCACAGATACGCAGTATTTT
TRBV12-3/TRBV12-4	-	TRBD2	TRBJ2-7	CASSSGLAGGRSIAYEQYF	TGTGCCAGCAGCTCCGGACTAGCGGGAGGGCGTAGCATCGCCTACGAGCAGTACTTC
TRBV5-4	-	TRBD1	TRBJ2-6	CASSLGGGVFGANVLTF	TGTGCCAGCAGCCTAGGGGGCGGCGTCTTCGGGGCCAACGTCCTGACTTTC
TRBV20-1	few	-	TRBJ2-4	CSASPDGGDQYF	TGCAGTGCTAGCCCGGACGGGGGCGACCAGTACTTC
TRBV5-1	once	TRBD1	TRBJ2-7	CASSLWQGEYEQYF	TGCGCCAGCAGCTTGTGGCAGGGGGAATACGAGCAGTACTTC
TRBV5-1	few	-	TRBJ1-3	CASSLARGSGNTIYF	TGCGCCAGCAGCTTGGCTCGGGGCTCTGGAAACACCATATATTTT
TRBV6-2/TRBV6-3	few	-	TRBJ1-1	CASNTTPRGSPEAFF	TGTGCCAGCAATACTACGCCTCGAGGCAGCCCTGAAGCTTTCTTT
TRBV6-2/TRBV6-3	-	-	TRBJ2-1	CASSYAPGSYNEQFF	TGTGCCAGCAGTTACGCCCCGGGGTCCTACAATGAGCAGTTCTTC
TRBV12-3/TRBV12-4	many	TRBD2	TRBJ2-3	CASSTGTSGGSSTQYF	TGTGCCAGCAGTACGGGGACTAGCGGGGGTAGTTCGACGCAGTATTTT
TRBV7-8	many	-	TRBJ1-5	CASSLGTSVYQPQHF	TGTGCCAGCAGCTTAGGGACCTCGGTTTATCAGCCCCAGCATTTT
TRBV19	-	TRBD2	TRBJ2-1	CASRGLGVDEQFF	TGTGCCAGTAGGGGACTAGGGGTCGATGAGCAGTTCTTC
TRBV7-2	few	-	TRBJ2-3	CASSSYFTDTQYF	TGTGCCAGCAGCTCCTACTTCACAGATACGCAGTATTTT
TRBV12-3/TRBV12-4	many	-	TRBJ1-3	CASSRRINSGNTIYF	TGTGCCAGCAGCCGCAGGATTAACTCTGGAAACACCATATATTTT
TRBV19	few	-	TRBJ1-2	CASSQRQNYGYTF	TGTGCCAGTAGTCAGCGACAGAACTATGGCTACACCTTC
TRBV7-2	many	-	TRBJ1-4	CASSLVVGTQGVKLFF	TGTGCCAGCAGCTTAGTGGTTGGGACACAAGGAGTAAAACTGTTTTTT
TRBV7-9	-	TRBD1	TRBJ1-1	CASSSTQGAEFSEAFF	TGTGCCAGCAGCTCCACCCAGGGGGCAGAATTCTCTGAAGCTTTCTTT
TRBV7-2	few	TRBD2	TRBJ2-1	CASSSSGGPGNEQFF	TGTGCCAGCAGCTCTAGCGGGGGGCCGGGGAATGAGCAGTTCTTC
TRBV7-9	-	-	TRBJ1-1	CASSQNREPPFSEAFF	TGTGCCAGCAGCCAAAACAGGGAGCCCCCGTTTTCTGAAGCTTTCTTT
TRBV6-4	few	TRBD1	TRBJ2-7	CASSGTGDSYEQYF	TGTGCCAGCAGTGGTACAGGGGACTCCTACGAGCAGTACTTC
TRBV4-1	many	-	TRBJ1-2	CASSPWYKLTNYGYTF	TGCGCCAGCAGCCCCTGGTACAAGTTGACTAACTATGGCTACACCTTC
TRBV7-4	many	TRBD2	TRBJ2-3	CASSLERLCGGDEDTQYF	TGTGCCAGCAGCTTAGAAAGGCTGTGCGGGGGGGATGAAGATACGCAGTATTTT
TRBV27	-	-	TRBJ1-2	CASREGTGYTF	TGTGCCAGCAGGGAGGGTACTGGCTACACCTTC
TRBV12-3/TRBV12-4	-	TRBD1	TRBJ2-5	CASSPRDRATETQYF	TGTGCCAGCAGTCCTCGAGACAGGGCGACGGAGACCCAGTACTTC
TRBV7-9	many	-	TRBJ2-1	CASSPGVLHEQFF	TGTGCCAGCAGCCCGGGGGTGTTGCATGAGCAGTTCTTC
TRBV15	many	TRBD2	TRBJ2-1	CATSVNAGGPSHNEQFF	TGTGCCACCAGCGTGAACGCGGGAGGGCCTTCACACAATGAGCAGTTCTTC
TRBV11-2	many	TRBD1	TRBJ2-3	CASSFEGQSTDTQYF	TGTGCCAGCAGCTTTGAGGGACAGAGCACAGATACGCAGTATTTT
TRBV5-1	few	-	TRBJ2-5	CASSPPEASVETQYF	TGCGCCAGCAGCCCCCCGGAGGCTAGCGTTGAGACCCAGTACTTC
TRBV29-1	-	-	TRBJ2-1	CSVALGDLWFF	TGCAGCGTTGCTTTAGGAGACCTATGGTTCTTC
TRBV29-1	few	-	TRBJ2-2	CSVERGANTGELFF	TGCAGCGTTGAGAGGGGGGCGAACACCGGGGAGCTGTTTTTT
TRBV7-2	many	-	TRBJ2-3	CASSALDTQYF	TGTGCCAGCAGCGCCCTTGATACGCAGTATTTT
TRBV10-3	once	TRBD1	TRBJ1-2	CAIQGDPYGYTF	TGTGCCATCCAGGGGGACCCCTATGGCTACACCTTC
TRBV7-2	many	TRBD2	TRBJ2-1	CASSLELAGNNEQFF	TGTGCCAGCAGCTTAGAACTAGCGGGAAACAATGAGCAGTTCTTC
TRBV6-5	-	-	TRBJ2-5	CASSYSSGEETQYF	TGTGCCAGCAGTTACTCGTCAGGGGAAGAGACCCAGTACTTC
TRBV4-2	many	-	TRBJ2-1	CASSQEKVGVNEQFF	TGTGCCAGCAGCCAAGAAAAAGTGGGGGTCAATGAGCAGTTCTTC
TRBV7-9	many	TRBD2	TRBJ2-5	CASSLALAEGETQYF	TGTGCCAGCAGCTTAGCACTAGCGGAGGGGGAGACCCAGTACTTC
TRBV10-3	-	TRBD2	TRBJ2-1	CAILAGDYNEQFF	TGTGCCATACTAGCGGGGGACTACAATGAGCAGTTCTTC
TRBV7-2	many	-	TRBJ1-3	CASSLTWGSGNTIYF	TGTGCCAGCAGCTTAACATGGGGGTCTGGAAACACCATATATTTT
TRBV2	-	TRBD1	TRBJ2-7	CASRNLQGAMGQYF	TGTGCCAGCCGGAACCTACAGGGGGCAATGGGGCAGTACTTC
TRBV20-1	once	-	TRBJ1-3	CSALPGAAGNTIYF	TGCAGTGCCCTACCCGGGGCGGCTGGAAACACCATATATTTT
TRBV23-1	-	-	TRBJ2-5	CASSQLAQTVGTQYF	TGCGCCAGCAGTCAACTAGCCCAAACTGTGGGGACCCAGTACTTC
TRBV29-1	-	-	TRBJ1-4	CSARIAGATNEKLFF	TGCAGCGCTCGAATTGCTGGTGCAACTAATGAAAAACTGTTTTTT
TRBV11-2	many	-	TRBJ2-1	CASSRFHNEQFF	TGTGCCAGCAGCCGCTTCCACAATGAGCAGTTCTTC
TRBV7-6	many	TRBD2	TRBJ2-5	CASSFLAGQETQYF	TGTGCCAGCAGCTTTCTAGCGGGGCAAGAGACCCAGTACTTC
TRBV5-6	-	TRBD2	TRBJ2-3	CASKGSGRGYTDTQYF	TGTGCCAGCAAAGGTAGTGGGCGGGGGTACACAGATACGCAGTATTTT
TRBV24-1	-	-	TRBJ2-2	CATSDGGAQFPGELFF	TGTGCCACCAGTGATGGGGGGGCACAGTTCCCCGGGGAGCTGTTTTTT
TRBV3-1	few	-	TRBJ2-5	CASSQRTIQETQYF	TGTGCCAGCAGCCAAAGGACTATCCAAGAGACCCAGTACTTC
TRBV19	-	-	TRBJ2-5	CASSQWSLAQETQYF	TGTGCCAGTAGCCAATGGTCGCTAGCCCAAGAGACCCAGTACTTC
TRBV5-6	few	-	TRBJ2-5	CASSLYRRSQIQETQYF	TGTGCCAGCAGCTTGTATCGGAGGTCGCAGATCCAAGAGACCCAGTACTTC